Listed here are 16 T cell receptor beta chains from one sample, sequenced in a study of cytomegalovirus exposure and HLA in healthy donors. Amplification used 60 Vbeta primers and 13 Jbeta primers. The table came from immunoSEQ multiplex PCR; TCRdb's copy has only in-frame clones and leaves some out. The data contain around 160,000 clones, about 80% of them singletons. Sample: PBMCs. These receptors all come from a man aged 40-49 years in good health and CMV-seropositive.

This clone showed up just once. V is TRBV11-1 and J is TRBJ2-5, with D perhaps TRBD2 (5 bases). CDR3 length equals 15 residues. V was shortened by 5 bases and J by 1 base, with 14 bases between the two germline ends. Per germline, CDR1 SGHAT and CDR2 FQDESV (reference sequence). CDR3 nucleotides: TGTGCCAGCAGCCCCGCCCCCGGGGTCCAAGAGACCCAGTACTTC. Protein product: CASSPAPGVQETQYF.

The chain joins TRBV6-1 to TRBJ1-5; TRBD1 might be the D (6 bases). V lost 3 bases, J lost 0 bases, and 9 bases lay in between. CDR1 MNHNS and CDR2 SASEGT come from the germline V gene. This CDR3 spans 15 amino acids. The CDR3 here is CASSERQVSNQPQHF. Written as DNA, the CDR3 is TGTGCCAGCAGTGAGAGACAGGTTAGCAATCAGCCCCAGCATTTT.

The chain carries TRBV7-3 and TRBJ1-2; D ambiguous. Trimming stripped 4 bases from V and 5 bases from J, with 11 bases between. In germline, CDR1 is SGHTA, CDR2 FQGTGA. The CDR3 has 13 residues. The CDR3 sequence: CASSSDTTYGYTF. In nucleotides, the CDR3 is TGTGCCAGCAGCTCAGACACGACGTATGGCTACACCTTC.

The chain is built from TRBV4-2 and TRBJ1-2, with TRBD1 as a possible D gene (5 bases). Trimming stripped 3 bases from V and 3 bases from J, with 8 bases between. CDR3 length equals 13 residues. Germline V lookup: CDR1 LGHNA, CDR2 YNFKEQ. The CDR3 DNA reads TGTGCCAGCAGCCAGGGGGGGGACTATGGCTACACCTTC. Residues: CASSQGGDYGYTF.

The J gene is TRBJ2-7, the V gene TRBV5-1; tentative D call: TRBD1 (6 bases). Germline values: CDR1 SGHRS, CDR2 YFSETQ. CDR3 length equals 14 residues. V lost 4 bases, J lost 2 bases, and 13 bases lay in between. The CDR3 here is CASSSRDTAYEQYF. CDR3 DNA sequence: TGCGCCAGCAGCAGCCGGGACACCGCCTACGAGCAGTACTTC. Full variable domain (remainder filled in from reference TRBV5-1 and TRBJ2-7): KAGVTQTPRYLIKTRGQQVTLSCSPISGHRSVSWYQQTPGQGLQFLFEYFSETQRNKGNFPGRFSGRQFSNSRSEMNVSTLELGDSALYLCASSSRDTAYEQYFGPGTRLTVT.

The chain joins TRBV7-9 to TRBJ1-4, with D unclear. The germline CDR1 and CDR2 sequences are SEHNR and FQNEAQ (reference sequence). V was pared by 5 bases and J by 4 bases, with 14 bases between. This CDR3 has 15 amino acids. CDR3 residues: CASSRPEAVNEKLFF. The CDR3 DNA reads TGTGCCAGCAGCCGCCCGGAGGCGGTTAATGAAAAACTGTTTTTT. The whole variable domain, filled in from reference TRBV7-9 and TRBJ1-4, reads DTGVSQNPRHKITKRGQNVTFRCDPISEHNRLYWYRQTLGQGPEFLTYFQNEAQLEKSRLLSDRFSAERPKGSFSTLEIQRTEQGDSAMYLCASSRPEAVNEKLFFGSGTQLSVL.

The chain links TRBV6-1 to TRBJ2-1; 14 bases align to TRBD2. Germline assignment: CDR1 MNHNS and CDR2 SASEGT. V lost 1 base to trimming and J lost 7 bases; unmatched junction nucleotides: 3. The CDR3 is 16 amino acids. CDR3 in DNA: TGTGCCAGCAGTGAAGTGTGGACTAGCGGGAGGAATGAGCAGTTCTTC. Its protein product is CASSEVWTSGRNEQFF.

The chain links TRBV7-9 to TRBJ1-2; a possible D gene is TRBD1 (6 bases). Trimming took off 1 base at V and 6 bases at J, with 18 bases between the two ends. Germline CDR1 and CDR2: SEHNR and FQNEAQ (reference sequence). This CDR3 has 16 residues. The CDR3 region is CASSLEQGFGTNGYTF. CDR3 coding DNA: TGTGCCAGCAGCTTAGAACAGGGTTTCGGTACGAATGGCTACACCTTC.

The genes are TRBV5-1 and TRBJ1-1; TRBD1 aligns across 7 bases. This CDR3 is built from 14 residues. V shed 4 bases, J shed 0 bases, and the junction held 3 bases outside the gene matches. CDR1 SGHRS and CDR2 YFSETQ come from the germline V gene. The CDR3 sequence: CASSRDSLNTEAFF. The CDR3 nucleotides read TGCGCCAGCAGCAGGGACAGCCTGAACACTGAAGCTTTCTTT.

V usage is TRBV2 and J usage is TRBJ2-5; 10 bases agree with TRBD2. The J call may be mistaken, given a closer DNA end match to TRBJ2-7. The germline CDR1 and CDR2 sequences are SNHLY and FYNNEI. The CDR3 length is 14 residues. The CDR3 coding sequence is TGTGCCACCTCCGGGACTAGCGTCTCCTACGAGCAGTACTTC. Protein sequence: CATSGTSVSYEQYF.

V usage is TRBV28 and J usage is TRBJ2-7, with a tentative D call TRBD1 (6 bases). Germline CDR1 reads MDHEN; CDR2 reads SYDVKM. Trimming took off 2 bases at V and 5 bases at J, with 16 bases between the two ends. The CDR3 contains 15 residues. In DNA form, the CDR3 reads TGTGCCAGCAGTTTAGGCAGGGGAAATTTCGACGAGCAGTACTTC. It is translated as CASSLGRGNFDEQYF.

This chain joins TRBV10-3 and TRBJ1-1, with TRBD1 matching 7 bases. The V gene's germline CDR1 is ENHRY and CDR2 SYGVKD. After removal of 0 bases from V and 5 bases from J, the junction contained 6 bases not matched to a gene. The CDR3 is 15 amino acids. The CDR3 here is CAISESVGQATEAFF. DNA of the CDR3: TGTGCCATCAGTGAGTCGGTAGGACAGGCTACTGAAGCTTTCTTT.

Worth noting for this clone: A read error may account for a junction end that differs from germline. The chain uses TRBV7-9 and TRBJ2-7; 8 bases line up with TRBD2. CDR1 SEHNR and CDR2 FQNEAQ come from the germline V gene (reference sequence). The CDR3 extends over 17 amino acids. This CDR3 reads CSSSFFLREGLAYEQYF. The CDR3 bases are TGTTCCAGCAGCTTTTTCCTCCGGGAGGGCCTTGCCTACGAGCAGTACTTC.

The chain uses TRBV29-1 and TRBJ1-2; no firm D call. CDR1 and CDR2 (germline): SQVTM, ANQGSEA. This CDR3 contains 14 residues. Trimming stripped 7 bases from V and 6 bases from J, with 21 bases between. In nucleotides, the CDR3 is TGCAGCGCCGATGATCCATTGACATCGGATGGCTACACCTTC. Translated, it gives CSADDPLTSDGYTF. Looking up the rest from reference TRBV29-1 and TRBJ1-2 gives the full variable domain: SAVISQKPSRDICQRGTSLTIQCQVDSQVTMMFWYRQQPGQSLTLIATANQGSEATYESGFVIDKFPISRPNLTFSTLTVSNMSPEDSSIYLCSADDPLTSDGYTFGSGTRLTVV.

The chain employs TRBV19 and TRBJ1-5, with a tentative D call TRBD1 (5 bases). V was pared by 9 bases and J by 10 bases, with 19 bases between. CDR1 and CDR2 from the germline V gene are LNHDA and SQIVND (reference sequence). This CDR3 is built from 13 residues. The CDR3 here is CASRASMERPQHF. In nucleotides, the CDR3 is TGTGCCAGCAGGGCGTCGATGGAGCGTCCCCAGCATTTT.

V is TRBV30 and J is TRBJ1-1; D is perhaps TRBD1 (5 bases). Germline V CDR1 and CDR2: GTSNPN, SVGIG (reference sequence). This CDR3 is 18 amino acids long. The V gene lost 2 bases and the J gene lost 3 bases, with 25 bases spanning the gap. The CDR3 sequence is CAWSPPVEAGVGDTEAFF. For the CDR3, the DNA is TGTGCCTGGAGTCCCCCTGTCGAGGCGGGGGTTGGTGACACTGAAGCTTTCTTT. Based on the CDR3 plus reference TRBV30 and TRBJ1-1, the full variable domain is SQTIHQWPATLVQPVGSPLSLECTVEGTSNPNLYWYRQAAGRGLQLLFYSVGIGQISSEVPQNLSASRPQDRQFILSSKKLLLSDSGFYLCAWSPPVEAGVGDTEAFFGQGTRLTVV.